Listed here are 9 T cell receptor beta chains from one sample, sequenced in a study of control samples from healthy donors and cancer patients. Sequenced by immunoSEQ multiplex PCR; TCRdb stores in-frame clones only, minus some. Among more than 95,000 clones, approximately 89% were seen once, and the ten largest hold 2.9%. Sample: blood. These receptors were collected from a man aged 60-69 years in good health.

The CDR3 DNA sequence: TGTGCCAGCAGCCAAGGCCAGGGCTTACCCGGGGAGCTGTTTTTT. This codes for CASSQGQGLPGELFF. The V and J genes are TRBV3-1 (or the pseudogene TRBV3-2) and TRBJ2-2; D possibly corresponds to TRBD1 (5 bases). From germline, CDR1 is LGHDT and CDR2 YNNKEL (reference sequence). The CDR3 extends over 15 amino acids. The germline V and J ends were trimmed by 1 base and 6 bases, with 12 bases remaining between them.

The chain recombines TRBV5-6 with TRBJ1-2, with 7 bases identical to TRBD1. V shed 4 bases and J 5 bases; nucleotides not matched to a gene: 11. The CDR3 totals 15 residues. Germline lookup yields CDR1 SGHDT and CDR2 YYEEEE. This CDR3 is CASSTSGQAHYGYTF. The CDR3 DNA follows: TGTGCCAGCAGCACCTCCGGACAGGCTCATTATGGCTACACCTTC. Using reference TRBV5-6 and TRBJ1-2 for the parts outside the CDR3, the full variable domain is DAGVTQSPTHLIKTRGQQVTLRCSPKSGHDTVSWYQQALGQGPQFIFQYYEEEERQRGNFPDRFSGHQFPNYSSELNVNALLLGDSALYLCASSTSGQAHYGYTFGSGTRLTVV.

The V and J genes are TRBV30 and TRBJ2-7; possible D gene TRBD2, 6 bases. Germline loops: CDR1 GTSNPN, CDR2 SVGIG (reference sequence). Trimming left V 5 bases short and J 3 bases short, with 14 bases between. The CDR3 is made up of 13 amino acids. CDR3 nucleotides: TGTGCCTGGGCGGGGACGGATGGCTACGAGCAGTACTTC. It specifies CAWAGTDGYEQYF.

This sequence joins TRBV6-6 and TRBJ1-2; 8 positions agree with TRBD1. From germline, CDR1 is MNHNY and CDR2 SVGAGI (reference sequence). The CDR3 loop spans 15 amino acids. V lost 4 bases, J lost 3 bases, and 7 bases stayed unmatched. The DNA for the CDR3 is TGTGCCAGCAGTTCTCAGCAGGGGGCTTACTATGGCTACACCTTC. This encodes CASSSQQGAYYGYTF.

The rearrangement links TRBV5-1 to TRBJ2-4, with 8 bases lining up with TRBD2. The V gene end was trimmed by 0 bases and the J gene end by 9 bases; junction bases not matched to a gene: 8. CDR3 length: 15 amino acids. Germline lookup yields CDR1 SGHRS and CDR2 YFSETQ. Here the CDR3 DNA reads TGCGCCAGCAGCTTGGATTTTAGCGGGGCACGCATTCAGTACTTC. Translation: CASSLDFSGARIQYF.

This clone was observed a single time. J is TRBJ2-7 and V is TRBV10-1; D uncertain. Germline CDR1 reads WNHNN; CDR2 reads SYGVQD (reference sequence). The CDR3 has 13 residues. Trimming left V 3 bases short and J 5 bases short, with 11 bases between. Written as DNA, the CDR3 is TGCGCCAGCAGTGATTCCGGAAGGCACGAGCAGTACTTC. Translating gives CASSDSGRHEQYF.

The chain joins TRBV3-1 (or the pseudogene TRBV3-2) to TRBJ2-3; D not certain. CDR3 length: 15 amino acids. V was cut by 3 bases and J by 0 bases, with 10 bases left in between. In germline, CDR1 is LGHDT, CDR2 YNNKEL (reference sequence). DNA of the CDR3: TGTGCCAGCAGCCAGCAGCAGATTAGCACAGATACGCAGTATTTT. It encodes CASSQQQISTDTQYF.

V and J are TRBV30 and TRBJ2-1; unclear D gene. In germline, CDR1 is GTSNPN, CDR2 SVGIG (reference sequence). CDR3 length equals 16 residues. The V gene lost 2 bases and the J gene lost 1 base, with 15 bases spanning the gap. The DNA of the CDR3 is TGTGCCTGGAGTCGGACCGGGCCCGGATCCTACAATGAGCAGTTCTTC. Protein: CAWSRTGPGSYNEQFF.

This chain joins TRBV2 and TRBJ2-5; maybe TRBD1 (5 bases). Germline V gives CDR1 SNHLY, CDR2 FYNNEI. This CDR3 contains 15 residues. The V end lost 7 bases, the J end lost 0 bases, and 15 bases lay between the germline ends. The CDR3 coding sequence is TGTGCCAGCACTCCAAGACAGAGCTACCAAGAGACCCAGTACTTC. Translating it yields CASTPRQSYQETQYF.